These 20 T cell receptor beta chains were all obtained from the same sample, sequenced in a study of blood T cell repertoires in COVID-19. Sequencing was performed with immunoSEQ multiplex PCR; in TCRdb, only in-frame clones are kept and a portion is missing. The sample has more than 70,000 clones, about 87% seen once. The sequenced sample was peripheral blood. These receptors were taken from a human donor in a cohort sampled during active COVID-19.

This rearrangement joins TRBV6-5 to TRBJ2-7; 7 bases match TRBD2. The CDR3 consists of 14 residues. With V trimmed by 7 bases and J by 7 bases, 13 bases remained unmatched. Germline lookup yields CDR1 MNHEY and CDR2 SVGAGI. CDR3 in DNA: TGTGCCAGCAAAATAAAGAGCGGGAATAGGGAGCAGTACTTC. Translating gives CASKIKSGNREQYF.

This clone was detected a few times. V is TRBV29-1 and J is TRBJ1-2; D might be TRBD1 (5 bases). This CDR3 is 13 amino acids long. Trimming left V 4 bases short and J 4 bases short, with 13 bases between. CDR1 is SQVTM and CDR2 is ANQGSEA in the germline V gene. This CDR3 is CSVVQGIGYGYTF. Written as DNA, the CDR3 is TGCAGCGTTGTCCAGGGCATAGGCTATGGCTACACCTTC.

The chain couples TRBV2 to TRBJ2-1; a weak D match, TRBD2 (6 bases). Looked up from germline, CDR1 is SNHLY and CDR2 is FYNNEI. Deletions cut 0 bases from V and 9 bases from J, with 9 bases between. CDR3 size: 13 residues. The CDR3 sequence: CASSEARGVEQFF. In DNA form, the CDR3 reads TGTGCCAGCAGTGAAGCACGCGGGGTTGAGCAGTTCTTC.

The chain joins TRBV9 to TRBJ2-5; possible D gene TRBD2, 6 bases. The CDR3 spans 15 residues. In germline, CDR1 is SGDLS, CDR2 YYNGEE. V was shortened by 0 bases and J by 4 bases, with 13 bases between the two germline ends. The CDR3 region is CASSVGGRGGETQYF. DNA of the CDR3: TGTGCCAGCAGCGTAGGTGGGCGGGGCGGAGAGACCCAGTACTTC.

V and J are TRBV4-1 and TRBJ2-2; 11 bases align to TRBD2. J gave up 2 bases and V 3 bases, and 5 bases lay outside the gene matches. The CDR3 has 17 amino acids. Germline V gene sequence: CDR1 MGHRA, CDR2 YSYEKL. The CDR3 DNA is TGCGCCAGCAGCCACTGGCTAGCGGGAGGTAACACCGGGGAGCTGTTTTTT. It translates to CASSHWLAGGNTGELFF.

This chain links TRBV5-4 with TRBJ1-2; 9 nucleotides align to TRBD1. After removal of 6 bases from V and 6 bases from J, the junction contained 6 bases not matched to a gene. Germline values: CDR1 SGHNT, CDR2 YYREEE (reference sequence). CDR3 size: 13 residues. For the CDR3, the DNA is TGTGCCAGCACTCTACAGGGGGCGGATGGCTACACCTTC. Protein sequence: CASTLQGADGYTF.

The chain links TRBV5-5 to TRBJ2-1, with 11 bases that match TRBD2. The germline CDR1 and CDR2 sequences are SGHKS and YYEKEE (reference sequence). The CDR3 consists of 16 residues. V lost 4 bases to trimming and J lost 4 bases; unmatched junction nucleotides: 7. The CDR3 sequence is CASSRPLAGGYNEQFF. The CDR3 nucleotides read TGTGCCAGCAGCCGCCCTCTAGCGGGAGGTTACAATGAGCAGTTCTTC.

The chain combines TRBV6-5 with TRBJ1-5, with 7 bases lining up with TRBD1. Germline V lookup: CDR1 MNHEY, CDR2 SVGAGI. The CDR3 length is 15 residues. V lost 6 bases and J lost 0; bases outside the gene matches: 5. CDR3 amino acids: CASRTGVNSNQPQHF. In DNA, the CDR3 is TGTGCCAGCAGAACAGGGGTAAATAGCAATCAGCCCCAGCATTTT.

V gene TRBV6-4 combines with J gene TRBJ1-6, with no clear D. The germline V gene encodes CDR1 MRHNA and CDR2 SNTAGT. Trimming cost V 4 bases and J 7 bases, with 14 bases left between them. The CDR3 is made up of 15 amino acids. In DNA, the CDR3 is TGTGCCAGCAGTGTAACCGGGAGCAAAAATTCACCCCTCCACTTT. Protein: CASSVTGSKNSPLHF.

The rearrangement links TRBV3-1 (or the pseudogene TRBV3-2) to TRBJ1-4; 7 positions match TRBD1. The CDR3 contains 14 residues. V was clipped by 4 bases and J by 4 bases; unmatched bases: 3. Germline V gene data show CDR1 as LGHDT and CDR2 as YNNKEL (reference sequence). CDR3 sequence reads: CASSLGQINEKLFF. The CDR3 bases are TGTGCCAGCAGCCTGGGACAGATTAATGAAAAACTGTTTTTT.

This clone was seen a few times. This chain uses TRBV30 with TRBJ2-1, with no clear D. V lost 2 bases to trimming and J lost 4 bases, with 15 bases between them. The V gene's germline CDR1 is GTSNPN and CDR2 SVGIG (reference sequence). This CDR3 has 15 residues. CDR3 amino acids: CAWSIKRNLYNEQFF. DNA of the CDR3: TGTGCCTGGAGTATTAAGAGAAACCTGTACAATGAGCAGTTCTTC.

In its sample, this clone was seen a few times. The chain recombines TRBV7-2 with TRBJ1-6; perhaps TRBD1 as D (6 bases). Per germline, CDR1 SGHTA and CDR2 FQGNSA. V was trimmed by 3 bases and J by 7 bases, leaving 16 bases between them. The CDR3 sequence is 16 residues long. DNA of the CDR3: TGTGCCAGCAGCTTGAGAACCGGACAGACGAATTCACCCCTCCACTTT. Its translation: CASSLRTGQTNSPLHF.

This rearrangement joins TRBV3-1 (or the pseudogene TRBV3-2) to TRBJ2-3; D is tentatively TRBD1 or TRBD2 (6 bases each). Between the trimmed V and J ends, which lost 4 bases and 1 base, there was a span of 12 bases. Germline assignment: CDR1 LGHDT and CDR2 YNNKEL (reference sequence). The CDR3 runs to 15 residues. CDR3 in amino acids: CASSREGGRTDTQYF. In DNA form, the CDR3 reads TGTGCCAGCAGCCGAGAGGGGGGTCGCACAGATACGCAGTATTTT.

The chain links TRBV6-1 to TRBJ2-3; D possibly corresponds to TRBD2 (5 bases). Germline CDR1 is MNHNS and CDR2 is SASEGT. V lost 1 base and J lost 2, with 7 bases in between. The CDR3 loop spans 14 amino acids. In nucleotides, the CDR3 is TGTGCCAGCAGTGAAGGGACTGCCACAGATACGCAGTATTTT. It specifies CASSEGTATDTQYF.

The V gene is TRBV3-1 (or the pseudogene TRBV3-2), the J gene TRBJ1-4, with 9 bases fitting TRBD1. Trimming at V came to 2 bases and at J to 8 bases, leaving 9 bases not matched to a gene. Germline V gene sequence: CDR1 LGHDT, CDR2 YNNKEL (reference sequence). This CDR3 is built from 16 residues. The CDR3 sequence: CASSQKQGALGEKLFF. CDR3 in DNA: TGTGCCAGCAGCCAAAAACAGGGGGCGCTTGGAGAAAAACTGTTTTTT.

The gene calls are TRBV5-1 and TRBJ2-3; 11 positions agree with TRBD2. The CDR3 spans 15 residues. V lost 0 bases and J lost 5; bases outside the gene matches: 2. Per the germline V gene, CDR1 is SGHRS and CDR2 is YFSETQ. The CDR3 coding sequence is TGCGCCAGCAGCTTGGAACTAGCGGGGGAAGATACGCAGTATTTT. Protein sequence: CASSLELAGEDTQYF.

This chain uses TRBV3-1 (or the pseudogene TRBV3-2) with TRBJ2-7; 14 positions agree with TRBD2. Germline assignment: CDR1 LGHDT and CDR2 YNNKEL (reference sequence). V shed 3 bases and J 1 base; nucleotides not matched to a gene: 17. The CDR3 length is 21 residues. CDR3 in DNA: TGTGCCAGCAGCCAGGCCGGGGTTATAGGACTAGCGGGAGGTGGGTCCTACGAGCAGTACTTC. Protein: CASSQAGVIGLAGGGSYEQYF.

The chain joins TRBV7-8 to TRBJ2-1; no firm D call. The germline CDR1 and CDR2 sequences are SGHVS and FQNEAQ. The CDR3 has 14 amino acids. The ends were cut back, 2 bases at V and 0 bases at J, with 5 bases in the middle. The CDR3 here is CASSLPSSYNEQFF. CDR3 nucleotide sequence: TGTGCCAGCAGCTTACCGAGCTCCTACAATGAGCAGTTCTTC.

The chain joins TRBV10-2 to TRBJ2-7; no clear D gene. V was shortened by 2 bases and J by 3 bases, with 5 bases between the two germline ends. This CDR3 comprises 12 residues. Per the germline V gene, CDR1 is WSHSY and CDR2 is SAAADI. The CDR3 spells CASSEPGYEQYF. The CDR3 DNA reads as TGCGCCAGCAGTGAGCCAGGCTACGAGCAGTACTTC.

CDR3 amino acids: CASSSNRGSQPQHF. For the CDR3, the DNA is TGTGCCAGCAGTAGCAACAGGGGTTCTCAGCCCCAGCATTTT. The J gene is TRBJ1-5, the V gene TRBV6-5; TRBD1 matches 7 bases. The V and J ends lost 5 bases and 6 bases, in that order; junction bases with no gene match: 7. CDR1 and CDR2 (germline): MNHEY, SVGAGI. The CDR3 is made up of 14 amino acids.